This T cell receptor beta chain is drawn from a study of a mutant IDH1 vaccine in newly diagnosed glioma. The wider study: Onset of vaccination occurred 4-6 weeks following radiotherapy alone, or with temozolomide cycles. Previous care, which was radiotherapy, temozolomide, or both, most often involved both.

Specified time point: week 35, safety follow-up. It was 300 ug of mutant IDH1 20-mer peptide that made up each vaccine dose, given with topical imiquimod. Scheduled for weeks 1, 3, 5, 7, 11, 15, 19 and 23, eight vaccinations were given to patients. This clone has just one count. The antigen remains undetermined. The protocol was immunoSEQ multiplex PCR, while the TCRdb copy is restricted to in-frame clones and leaves out a portion. Of 45,000 or so clones listed, around 89% are singletons. Trimming took 6 bases from V and 3 from J, leaving 15 bases between them. The CDR3 covers 15 residues. Germline CDR1 is MNHNS and CDR2 is SASEGT.

This TCR derives from a woman between 35 and 50 years old with glioma. Sequences were derived from PBMCs, sampled from a glioma patient whose treatment included an IDH1 peptide vaccine. The chain joins TRBV6-1 to TRBJ1-5; perhaps TRBD1 as D (5 bases). The CDR3 sequence: CASRMDTTYNQPQHF. The DNA for the CDR3 is TGTGCCAGCAGGATGGACACGACTTACAATCAGCCCCAGCATTTT.